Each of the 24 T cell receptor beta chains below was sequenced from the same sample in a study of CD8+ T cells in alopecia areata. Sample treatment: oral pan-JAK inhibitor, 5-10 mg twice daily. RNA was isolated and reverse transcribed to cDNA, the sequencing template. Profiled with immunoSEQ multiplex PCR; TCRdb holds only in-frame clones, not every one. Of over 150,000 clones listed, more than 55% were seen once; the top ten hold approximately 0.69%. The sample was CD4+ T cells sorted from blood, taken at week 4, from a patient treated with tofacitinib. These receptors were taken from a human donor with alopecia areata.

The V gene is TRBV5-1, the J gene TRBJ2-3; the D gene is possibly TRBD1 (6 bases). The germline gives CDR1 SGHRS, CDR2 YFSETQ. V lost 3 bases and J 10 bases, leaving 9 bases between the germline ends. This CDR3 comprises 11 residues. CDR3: CASSSGAAQYF. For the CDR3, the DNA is TGCGCCAGCAGCTCAGGGGCTGCGCAGTATTTT.

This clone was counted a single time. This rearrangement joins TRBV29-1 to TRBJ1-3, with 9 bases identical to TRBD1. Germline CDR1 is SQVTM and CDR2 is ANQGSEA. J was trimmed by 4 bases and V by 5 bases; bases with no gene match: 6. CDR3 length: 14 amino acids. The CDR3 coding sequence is TGCAGCGTTTGGACAGGGGCGGGAGGAAACACCATATATTTT. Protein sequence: CSVWTGAGGNTIYF.

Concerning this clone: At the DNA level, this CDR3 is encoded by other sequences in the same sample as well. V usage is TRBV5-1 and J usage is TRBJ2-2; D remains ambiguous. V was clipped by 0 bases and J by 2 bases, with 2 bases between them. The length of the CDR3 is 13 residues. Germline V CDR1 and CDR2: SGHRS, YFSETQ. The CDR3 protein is CASSLGNTGELFF. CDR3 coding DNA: TGCGCCAGCAGCTTGGGTAACACCGGGGAGCTGTTTTTT.

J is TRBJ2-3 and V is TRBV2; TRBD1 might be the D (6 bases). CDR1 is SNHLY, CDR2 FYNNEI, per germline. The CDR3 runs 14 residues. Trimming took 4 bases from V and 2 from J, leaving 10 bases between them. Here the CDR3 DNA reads TGTGCCAGCAGTGTGGACAGCTCCACAGATACGCAGTATTTT. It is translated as CASSVDSSTDTQYF.

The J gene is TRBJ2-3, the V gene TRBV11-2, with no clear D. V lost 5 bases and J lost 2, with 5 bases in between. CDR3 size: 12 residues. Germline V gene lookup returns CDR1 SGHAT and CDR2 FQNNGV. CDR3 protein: CASSPTTDTQYF. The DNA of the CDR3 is TGTGCCAGCAGCCCTACCACAGATACGCAGTATTTT.

The CDR3 coding sequence is TGCGCCAGCAGCTTCCCGGGGCTTAACACTGAAGCTTTCTTT. Amino acid sequence: CASSFPGLNTEAFF. V usage is TRBV5-1 and J usage is TRBJ1-1; a possible D gene is TRBD1 (5 bases). In germline, CDR1 is SGHRS, CDR2 YFSETQ. This CDR3 has 14 amino acids. V lost 2 bases to trimming and J lost 2 bases, with 10 bases between them.

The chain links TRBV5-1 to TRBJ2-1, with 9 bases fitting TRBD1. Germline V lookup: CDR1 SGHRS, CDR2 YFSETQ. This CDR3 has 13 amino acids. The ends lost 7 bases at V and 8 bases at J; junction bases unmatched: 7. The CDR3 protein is CASQQGAKDEQFF. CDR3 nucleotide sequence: TGCGCCAGCCAACAGGGGGCCAAAGATGAGCAGTTCTTC. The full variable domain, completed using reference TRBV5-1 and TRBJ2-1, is KAGVTQTPRYLIKTRGQQVTLSCSPISGHRSVSWYQQTPGQGLQFLFEYFSETQRNKGNFPGRFSGRQFSNSRSEMNVSTLELGDSALYLCASQQGAKDEQFFGPGTRLTVL.

The CDR3 DNA is TGCAGCGTTGAATCAGGCCTCTATGGCTACACCTTC. Protein sequence: CSVESGLYGYTF. This chain uses TRBV29-1 with TRBJ1-2; D gene uncertain. V was shortened by 2 bases and J by 4 bases, with 8 bases between the two germline ends. CDR1 and CDR2 (germline): SQVTM, ANQGSEA. This CDR3 spans 12 amino acids.

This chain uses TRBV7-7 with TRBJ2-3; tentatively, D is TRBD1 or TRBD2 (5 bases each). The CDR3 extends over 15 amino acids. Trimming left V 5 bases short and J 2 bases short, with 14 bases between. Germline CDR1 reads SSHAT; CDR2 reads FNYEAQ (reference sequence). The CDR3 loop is CASSPRGASTDTQYF. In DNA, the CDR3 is TGTGCCAGCAGCCCCCGAGGGGCTTCCACAGATACGCAGTATTTT.

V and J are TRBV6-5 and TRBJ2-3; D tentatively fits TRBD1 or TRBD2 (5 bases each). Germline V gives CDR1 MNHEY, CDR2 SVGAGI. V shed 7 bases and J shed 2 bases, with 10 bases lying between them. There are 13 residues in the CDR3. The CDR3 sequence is CASNGGDTDTQYF. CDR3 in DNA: TGTGCCAGCAATGGGGGAGACACAGATACGCAGTATTTT.

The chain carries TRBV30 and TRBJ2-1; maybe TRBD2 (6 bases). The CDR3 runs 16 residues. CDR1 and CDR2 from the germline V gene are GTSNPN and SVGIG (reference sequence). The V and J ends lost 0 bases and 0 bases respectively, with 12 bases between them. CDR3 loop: CAWSVLRGSSYNEQFF. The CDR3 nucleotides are TGTGCCTGGAGTGTCTTACGGGGGAGCTCCTACAATGAGCAGTTCTTC. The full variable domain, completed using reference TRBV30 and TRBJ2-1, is SQTIHQWPATLVQPVGSPLSLECTVEGTSNPNLYWYRQAAGRGLQLLFYSVGIGQISSEVPQNLSASRPQDRQFILSSKKLLLSDSGFYLCAWSVLRGSSYNEQFFGPGTRLTVL.

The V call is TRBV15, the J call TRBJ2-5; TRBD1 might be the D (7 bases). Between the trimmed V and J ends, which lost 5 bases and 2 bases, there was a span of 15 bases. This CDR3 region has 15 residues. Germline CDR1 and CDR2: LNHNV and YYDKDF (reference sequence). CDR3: CATSDPGGPQETQYF. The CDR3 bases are TGTGCCACCAGCGACCCAGGGGGGCCACAAGAGACCCAGTACTTC.

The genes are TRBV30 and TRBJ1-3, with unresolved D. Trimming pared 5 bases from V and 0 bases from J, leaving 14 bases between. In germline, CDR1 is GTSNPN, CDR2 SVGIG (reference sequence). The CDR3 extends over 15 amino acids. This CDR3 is CAWGRGQRSGNTIYF. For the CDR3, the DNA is TGTGCCTGGGGCCGCGGGCAGCGCTCTGGAAACACCATATATTTT.

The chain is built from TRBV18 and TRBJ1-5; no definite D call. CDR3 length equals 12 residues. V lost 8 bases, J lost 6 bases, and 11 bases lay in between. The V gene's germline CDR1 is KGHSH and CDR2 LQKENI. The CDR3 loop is CASTDEGQPQHF. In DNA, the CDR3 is TGTGCCAGCACCGACGAGGGTCAGCCCCAGCATTTT.

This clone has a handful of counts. The CDR3 DNA follows: TGCGCCAGCAGCTTGCATTCAGCGGGAGAGGGGGAGACCCAGTACTTC. Residues: CASSLHSAGEGETQYF. The chain recombines TRBV5-1 with TRBJ2-5, with 8 bases fitting TRBD2. CDR1 and CDR2 from the germline V gene are SGHRS and YFSETQ. The CDR3 is 16 amino acids. The V segment lost 1 base and the J segment 5 bases; nucleotides outside the gene matches: 10.

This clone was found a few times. CDR3 coding DNA: TGTGCCAGTAGTATAGGCCGGCGCCTCAATCAGCCCCAGCATTTT. This sequence encodes CASSIGRRLNQPQHF. The chain links TRBV19 to TRBJ1-5; D remains ambiguous. The CDR3 is 15 amino acids. Germline V gene lookup returns CDR1 LNHDA and CDR2 SQIVND (reference sequence). Trimming pared 1 base from V and 3 bases from J, leaving 10 bases between.

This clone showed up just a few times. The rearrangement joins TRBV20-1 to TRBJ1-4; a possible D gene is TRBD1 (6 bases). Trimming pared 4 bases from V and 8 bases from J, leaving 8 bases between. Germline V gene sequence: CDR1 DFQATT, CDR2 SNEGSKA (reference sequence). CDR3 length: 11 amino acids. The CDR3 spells CSAKQGEKLFF. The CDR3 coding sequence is TGCAGTGCTAAACAGGGAGAAAAACTGTTTTTT.

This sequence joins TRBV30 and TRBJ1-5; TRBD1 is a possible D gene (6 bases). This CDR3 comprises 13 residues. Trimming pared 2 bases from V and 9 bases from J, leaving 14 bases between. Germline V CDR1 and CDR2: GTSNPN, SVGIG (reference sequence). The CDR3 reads CAWSPQGSGPQHF. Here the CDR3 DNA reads TGTGCCTGGAGTCCACAGGGTTCAGGGCCCCAGCATTTT. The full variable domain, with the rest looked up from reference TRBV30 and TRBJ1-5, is SQTIHQWPATLVQPVGSPLSLECTVEGTSNPNLYWYRQAAGRGLQLLFYSVGIGQISSEVPQNLSASRPQDRQFILSSKKLLLSDSGFYLCAWSPQGSGPQHFGDGTRLSIL.

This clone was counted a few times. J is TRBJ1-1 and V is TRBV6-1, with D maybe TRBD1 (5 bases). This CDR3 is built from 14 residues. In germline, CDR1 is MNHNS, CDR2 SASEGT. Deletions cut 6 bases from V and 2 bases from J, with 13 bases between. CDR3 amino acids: CASRFWGYNTEAFF. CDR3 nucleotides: TGTGCCAGCAGATTTTGGGGGTATAACACTGAAGCTTTCTTT.

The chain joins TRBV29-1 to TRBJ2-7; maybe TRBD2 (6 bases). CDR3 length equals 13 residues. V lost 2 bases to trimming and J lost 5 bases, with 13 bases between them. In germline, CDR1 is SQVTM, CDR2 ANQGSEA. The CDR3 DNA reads TGCAGCGTTGAACGGGACTCTGGCGACGAGCAGTACTTC. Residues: CSVERDSGDEQYF.

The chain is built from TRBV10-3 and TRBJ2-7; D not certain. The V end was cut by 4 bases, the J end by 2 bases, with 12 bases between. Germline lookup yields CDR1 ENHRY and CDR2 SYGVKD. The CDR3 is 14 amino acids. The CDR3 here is CAISGNSYTYEQYF. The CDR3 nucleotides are TGTGCCATCAGTGGGAACAGCTACACCTACGAGCAGTACTTC.

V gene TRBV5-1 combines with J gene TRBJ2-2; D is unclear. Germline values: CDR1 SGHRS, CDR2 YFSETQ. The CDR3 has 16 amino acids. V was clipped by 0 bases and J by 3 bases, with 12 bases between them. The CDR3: CASSLAGQVHTGELFF. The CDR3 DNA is TGCGCCAGCAGCTTGGCCGGGCAGGTGCACACCGGGGAGCTGTTTTTT.

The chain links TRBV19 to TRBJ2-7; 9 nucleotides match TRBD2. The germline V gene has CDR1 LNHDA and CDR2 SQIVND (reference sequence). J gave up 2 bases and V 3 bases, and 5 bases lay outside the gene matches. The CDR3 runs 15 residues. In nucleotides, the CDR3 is TGTGCCAGTAGTATCAGGGCGGGAGGGCCCTACGAGCAGTACTTC. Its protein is CASSIRAGGPYEQYF.

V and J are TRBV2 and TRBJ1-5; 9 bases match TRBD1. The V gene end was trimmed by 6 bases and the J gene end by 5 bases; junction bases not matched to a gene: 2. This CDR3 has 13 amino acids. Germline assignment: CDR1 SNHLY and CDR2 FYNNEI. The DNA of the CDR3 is TGTGCCAGCAGACAGGGGGCATATCAGCCCCAGCATTTT. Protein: CASRQGAYQPQHF. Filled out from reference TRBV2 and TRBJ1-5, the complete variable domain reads EPEVTQTPSHQVTQMGQEVILRCVPISNHLYFYWYRQILGQKVEFLVSFYNNEISEKSEIFDDQFSVERPDGSNFTLKIRSTKLEDSAMYFCASRQGAYQPQHFGDGTRLSIL.